The rows below give T cell receptor beta chains drawn from one sample of a study of CXCR3-negative and CXCR3-positive naive CD8 T cells. After re-calling the 5' RACE reads, TCRdb lists one entry per CDR3 protein, DNA absent. The sample data list approximately 100,000 distinct CDR3 sequences. The sequenced sample consisted of naive CXCR3- CD8+ T cells from blood. The receptors originated from a human donor in good health. Some clones in this sample may be carry-over from other donors' samples. The CDR3 runs from the conserved cysteine through the conserved F or W.

v_call: TRBV29-1; j_call: TRBJ1-2; cdr3_aa: CSVESLGNYGYTF
v_call: TRBV27; j_call: TRBJ2-7; cdr3_aa: CASSLYASSYEQYF
v_call: TRBV15; j_call: TRBJ2-1; cdr3_aa: CATSRSTGTPRGQFF
v_call: TRBV10-3; j_call: TRBJ1-1; cdr3_aa: CAISDRLGNTEAFF
v_call: TRBV28; j_call: TRBJ2-7; cdr3_aa: CASSLVASGAYEQYF
v_call: TRBV29-1; j_call: TRBJ2-7; cdr3_aa: CSVKDRFSYEQYF
v_call: TRBV12-3/TRBV12-4; j_call: TRBJ1-1; cdr3_aa: CASSGDRGVRDTEAFF
v_call: TRBV29-1; j_call: TRBJ2-1; cdr3_aa: CSVWTGLALDEQFF
v_call: TRBV19; j_call: TRBJ2-1; cdr3_aa: CASRGDRENNNEQFF
v_call: TRBV6-2/TRBV6-3; j_call: TRBJ1-1; cdr3_aa: CASNEGGLGEAFF
v_call: TRBV28; j_call: TRBJ2-3; cdr3_aa: CASSFSDTQYF
v_call: TRBV25-1; j_call: TRBJ1-1; cdr3_aa: CASSAGQGAAAFF
v_call: TRBV4-3; j_call: TRBJ2-7; cdr3_aa: CASSQAAGGFYEQYF
v_call: TRBV29-1; j_call: TRBJ2-7; cdr3_aa: CSVVWAFKGPYEQYF
v_call: TRBV20-1; j_call: TRBJ2-5; cdr3_aa: CSVRIPGLATQETQYF
v_call: TRBV14; j_call: TRBJ2-7; cdr3_aa: CASSQGTGYEQYF
v_call: TRBV5-1; j_call: TRBJ1-1; cdr3_aa: CASSGATEAFF
v_call: TRBV28; j_call: TRBJ2-3; cdr3_aa: CASSFGLAEYTDTQYF
v_call: TRBV7-9; j_call: TRBJ2-2; cdr3_aa: CASSASFRQGNTGELFF
v_call: TRBV27; j_call: TRBJ1-6; cdr3_aa: CASSLSNGRINNSPLHF
v_call: TRBV20-1; j_call: TRBJ2-7; cdr3_aa: CSAGDRTYEQYF